This T cell receptor (beta chain) stems from a study of blood T cell repertoires in COVID-19. Sequencing was performed with immunoSEQ multiplex PCR; in TCRdb, only in-frame clones are kept and a portion is missing. The data contain roughly 190,000 clones, around nine tenths of them seen just once; the ten biggest clones take up roughly 3.5%. There are 15 residues in the CDR3. Germline loops: CDR1 MNHEY, CDR2 SMNVEV (reference sequence). Trimming pared 2 bases from V and 0 bases from J, leaving 8 bases between. What was sequenced was peripheral blood. The genes are TRBV27 and TRBJ1-3; D gene uncertain. This sequence originates from a man between 65 and 85 years old with acute or convalescent COVID-19. The CDR3 coding sequence is TGTGCCAGCAGTTTAGAGGGATCCTCTGGAAACACCATATATTTT. It specifies CASSLEGSSGNTIYF.